This entry lists 21 T cell receptor beta chains sequenced from one sample in a study of T cell responses to AZD1222 COVID-19 vaccine. Measured with immunoSEQ multiplex PCR; TCRdb has only the in-frame clones, and not every one. The sample gives 200,000 or so clones, approximately 92% of which show up once; about 10% is in the top ten. Specimen: peripheral blood, collected on day 0 of AZD1222 vaccination. These receptors all come from an adult in good health.

This sequence joins TRBV11-1 and TRBJ2-1; 14 positions agree with TRBD2. After removal of 4 bases from V and 7 bases from J, the junction contained 6 bases not matched to a gene. Germline CDR1 SGHAT, CDR2 FQDESV (reference sequence). The CDR3 runs 16 residues. CDR3 bases: TGTGCCAGCAGCTCCCATGGGACTAGCGGGAGTAATGAGCAGTTCTTC. It codes for CASSSHGTSGSNEQFF.

V gene TRBV12-5 combines with J gene TRBJ2-3, with D possibly TRBD2 on 6 matching bases. Trimming pared 6 bases from V and 2 bases from J, leaving 15 bases between. The CDR3 has 15 residues. CDR1 and CDR2 from the germline V gene are LGHNT and FRNRAP. This CDR3 reads CASGPSSASTDTQYF. The CDR3 nucleotides read TGTGCTAGTGGACCGTCTAGCGCCTCCACAGATACGCAGTATTTT.

A single count supports this clone. CDR3: CASSQGQPNTGELFF. For the CDR3, the DNA is TGTGCCAGCTCCCAAGGACAGCCGAACACCGGGGAGCTGTTTTTT. The chain uses TRBV18 and TRBJ2-2, with a possible D match to TRBD1 (6 bases). V lost 6 bases and J 0 bases, leaving 11 bases between the germline ends. CDR1 is KGHSH, CDR2 LQKENI, per germline. The CDR3 covers 15 residues.

The V and J genes are TRBV30 and TRBJ1-1; a possible D gene is TRBD1 (5 bases). The CDR3 runs to 14 residues. CDR1 and CDR2 from the germline V gene are GTSNPN and SVGIG (reference sequence). Trimming pared 4 bases from V and 0 bases from J, leaving 12 bases between. CDR3 DNA sequence: TGTGCCTGGACCCGACAGAGCATGAACACTGAAGCTTTCTTT. Encoded protein: CAWTRQSMNTEAFF.

Here the CDR3 reads CASSSSGRFSEQYF. DNA for the CDR3: TGTGCCAGTAGTAGTAGCGGGAGGTTCTCCGAGCAGTACTTC. This chain uses TRBV19 with TRBJ2-7; the match to TRBD2 covers 10 bases. This CDR3 has 14 amino acids. Germline V gene data show CDR1 as LNHDA and CDR2 as SQIVND (reference sequence). J was trimmed by 6 bases and V by 4 bases; bases with no gene match: 6.

The rearrangement links TRBV25-1 to TRBJ1-6; TRBD1 might be the D (5 bases). The CDR3 covers 15 residues. From germline, CDR1 is MGHDK and CDR2 SYGVNS. The ends were cut back, 6 bases at V and 9 bases at J, with 18 bases in the middle. This CDR3 reads CASSRDGLGFSPLHF. CDR3 bases: TGTGCCAGCAGCCGGGACGGCCTTGGATTTTCACCCCTCCACTTT.

V gene TRBV3-1 (or the pseudogene TRBV3-2) combines with J gene TRBJ2-3; D tentatively reads TRBD1 or TRBD2 (5 bases each). The CDR3 extends over 16 amino acids. Germline lookup yields CDR1 LGHDT and CDR2 YNNKEL (reference sequence). V was cut by 7 bases and J by 5 bases, with 22 bases left in between. The CDR3 reads CASNSPRDRALDTQYF. DNA of the CDR3: TGTGCCAGCAACTCCCCCAGGGACCGCGCGCTAGATACGCAGTATTTT.

The J gene is TRBJ2-1, the V gene TRBV5-1; a possible D gene is TRBD1 (6 bases). This CDR3 region has 14 residues. V lost 7 bases, J lost 3 bases, and 14 bases lay in between. Germline V lookup: CDR1 SGHRS, CDR2 YFSETQ. The CDR3 sequence is CASAAWTDYNEQFF. CDR3 in DNA: TGCGCCAGCGCGGCTTGGACAGACTACAATGAGCAGTTCTTC.

The genes are TRBV5-6 and TRBJ1-2; 7 bases are a match to TRBD1. The CDR3 runs to 13 residues. The V and J ends lost 4 bases and 2 bases, in that order; junction bases with no gene match: 2. The germline V gene encodes CDR1 SGHDT and CDR2 YYEEEE. CDR3 amino acids: CASSGGQNYGYTF. Written as DNA, the CDR3 is TGTGCCAGCAGCGGGGGACAGAACTATGGCTACACCTTC.

The chain is built from TRBV5-1 and TRBJ2-5; TRBD1 might be the D (5 bases). CDR1 SGHRS and CDR2 YFSETQ come from the germline V gene. The V end was cut by 2 bases, the J end by 5 bases, with 10 bases between. The CDR3 runs to 13 residues. For the CDR3, the DNA is TGCGCCAGCAGCTTTGGGGCCCGGGAGACCCAGTACTTC. As protein: CASSFGARETQYF.

The gene calls are TRBV18 and TRBJ2-7; 8 bases agree with TRBD2. V dropped 2 bases and J dropped 3; count of bases not matched to a gene: 0. The CDR3 contains 13 residues. In germline, CDR1 is KGHSH, CDR2 LQKENI. The CDR3 coding sequence is TGTGCCAGCTCACCAACTAGCGGCTACGAGCAGTACGTC. This translates into CASSPTSGYEQYV.

The chain uses TRBV28 and TRBJ2-7; TRBD2 agrees at 7 bases. V lost 5 bases to trimming and J lost 3 bases; unmatched junction nucleotides: 13. Germline V gene sequence: CDR1 MDHEN, CDR2 SYDVKM. CDR3 length: 16 amino acids. The CDR3 sequence: CASSDGSGGTYYEQYV. The CDR3 DNA is TGTGCCAGCAGTGACGGGTCGGGAGGTACGTACTACGAGCAGTACGTC.

The V gene is TRBV28, the J gene TRBJ1-5; 7 bases agree with TRBD1. With 6 bases clipped from V and 2 bases from J, the junction kept 13 bases outside the gene matches. CDR3 length equals 17 residues. From germline, CDR1 is MDHEN and CDR2 SYDVKM. DNA for the CDR3: TGTGCCAGCAGCCGAACTCGGCCAGGGGGTGGCAATCAGCCCCAGCATTTT. It translates to CASSRTRPGGGNQPQHF.

This clone appeared once. V usage is TRBV7-9 and J usage is TRBJ1-5; 8 bases are a match to TRBD1. V was pared by 5 bases and J by 4 bases, with 4 bases of the junction left unmatched. Looked up from germline, CDR1 is SEHNR and CDR2 is FQNEAQ (reference sequence). The CDR3 consists of 14 residues. CDR3 sequence (DNA): TGTGCCAGCAGCCAGACAGGGGAAAATCAGCCCCAGCATTTT. Its translation: CASSQTGENQPQHF.

The chain joins TRBV7-8 to TRBJ1-5, with D possibly TRBD1 on 5 matching bases. Trimming cost V 7 bases and J 4 bases, with 20 bases left between them. Germline CDR1 is SGHVS and CDR2 is FQNEAQ. The CDR3 length is 16 residues. The CDR3 bases are TGTGCCAGCACCAGAGCCCGGGCCCAGGGAAATCAGCCCCAGCATTTT. Its protein product is CASTRARAQGNQPQHF.

The CDR3 bases are TGTGCCAGCAGCCGGACAGGGAACCCTTGGATCTACGAGCAGTACTTC. It specifies CASSRTGNPWIYEQYF. The chain recombines TRBV11-2 with TRBJ2-7, with 8 bases fitting TRBD1. Looked up from germline, CDR1 is SGHAT and CDR2 is FQNNGV. The CDR3 has 16 residues. The junction had 12 bases not matched to a gene; V was cut back by 5 bases and J by 3 bases. Combining the CDR3 with reference TRBV11-2 and TRBJ2-7 gives the whole variable domain EAGVAQSPRYKIIEKRQSVAFWCNPISGHATLYWYQQILGQGPKLLIQFQNNGVVDDSQLPKDRFSAERLKGVDSTLKIQPAKLEDSAVYLCASSRTGNPWIYEQYFGPGTRLTVT.

This clone was seen just once. The V gene is TRBV7-2, the J gene TRBJ2-3; TRBD1 might be the D (5 bases). The CDR3 totals 15 residues. Germline V gene sequence: CDR1 SGHTA, CDR2 FQGNSA. V lost 6 bases to trimming and J lost 4 bases, with 17 bases between them. The CDR3 nucleotides are TGTGCCAGCAGAAATCACATCAAAGGGGCAGATACGCAGTATTTT. Its translation: CASRNHIKGADTQYF. Full variable domain (missing parts from reference TRBV7-2 and TRBJ2-3): GAGVSQSPSNKVTEKGKDVELRCDPISGHTALYWYRQSLGQGLEFLIYFQGNSAPDKSGLPSDRFSAERTGGSVSTLTIQRTQQEDSAVYLCASRNHIKGADTQYFGPGTRLTVL.

The V and J genes are TRBV6-5 and TRBJ1-2, with 7 bases identical to TRBD1. Germline CDR1 reads MNHEY; CDR2 reads SVGAGI. This CDR3 region has 13 residues. Losses at the gene ends were 6 bases for V and 4 bases for J; bases not matched to a gene: 5. CDR3 residues: CASSQGQIYGYTF. In DNA, the CDR3 is TGTGCCAGCAGCCAGGGACAGATCTATGGCTACACCTTC.

The chain is built from TRBV7-6 and TRBJ2-1, with 9 bases aligning to TRBD1. After removal of 1 base from V and 5 bases from J, the junction contained 3 bases not matched to a gene. The CDR3 runs 15 residues. Germline V gives CDR1 SGHVS, CDR2 FNYEAQ. Here the CDR3 DNA reads TGTGCCAGCAGCTTAGGTGGACAGGGGAACAATGAGCAGTTCTTC. Its protein is CASSLGGQGNNEQFF.

This sequence joins TRBV2 and TRBJ1-1, with D tentatively TRBD1 (6 bases). V dropped 9 bases and J dropped 0 bases, with 8 bases sitting between them. Germline lookup yields CDR1 SNHLY and CDR2 FYNNEI. CDR3 length: 12 residues. For the CDR3, the DNA is TGTGCCAGAAACAGGGTGAACACTGAAGCTTTCTTT. It yields the protein CARNRVNTEAFF.

This chain links TRBV5-1 with TRBJ2-2; 7 bases agree with TRBD1. The CDR3 spans 14 residues. V gave up 3 bases and J gave up 7 bases; unmatched junction bases: 6. Germline V lookup: CDR1 SGHRS, CDR2 YFSETQ. The CDR3 DNA is TGCGCCAGCAGCTCAAACACAGGGGTCGGGGAGCTGTTTTTT. Translating gives CASSSNTGVGELFF.